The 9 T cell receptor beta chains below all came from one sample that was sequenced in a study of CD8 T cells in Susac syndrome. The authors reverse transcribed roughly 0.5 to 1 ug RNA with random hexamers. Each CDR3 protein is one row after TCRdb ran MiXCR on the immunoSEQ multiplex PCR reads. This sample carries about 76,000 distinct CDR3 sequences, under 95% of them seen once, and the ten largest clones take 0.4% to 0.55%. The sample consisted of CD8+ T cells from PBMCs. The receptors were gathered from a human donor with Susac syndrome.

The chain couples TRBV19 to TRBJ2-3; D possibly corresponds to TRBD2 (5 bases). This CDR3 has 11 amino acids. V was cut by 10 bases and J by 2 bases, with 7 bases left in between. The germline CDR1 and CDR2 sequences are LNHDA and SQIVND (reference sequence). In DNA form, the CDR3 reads TGTGCCACCCGGGACACAGATACGCAGTATTTT. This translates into CATRDTDTQYF.

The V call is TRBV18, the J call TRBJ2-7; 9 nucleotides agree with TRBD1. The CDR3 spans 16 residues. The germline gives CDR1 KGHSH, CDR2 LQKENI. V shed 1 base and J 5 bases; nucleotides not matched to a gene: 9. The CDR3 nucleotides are TGTGCCAGCTCACCACTAAGCGGGACAGGGAGGGACGAGCAGTACTTC. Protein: CASSPLSGTGRDEQYF.

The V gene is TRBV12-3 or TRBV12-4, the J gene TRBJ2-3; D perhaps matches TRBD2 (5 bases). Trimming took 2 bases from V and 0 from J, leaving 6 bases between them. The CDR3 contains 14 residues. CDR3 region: CASSLRESTDTQYF. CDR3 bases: TGTGCCAGCAGTTTACGGGAAAGCACAGATACGCAGTATTTT.

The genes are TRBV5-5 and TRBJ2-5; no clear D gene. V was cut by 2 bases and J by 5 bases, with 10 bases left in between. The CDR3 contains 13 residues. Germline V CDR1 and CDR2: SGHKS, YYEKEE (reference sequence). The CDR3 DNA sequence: TGTGCCAGCAGCTTTCGGGCCCAGGAGACCCAGTACTTC. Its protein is CASSFRAQETQYF.

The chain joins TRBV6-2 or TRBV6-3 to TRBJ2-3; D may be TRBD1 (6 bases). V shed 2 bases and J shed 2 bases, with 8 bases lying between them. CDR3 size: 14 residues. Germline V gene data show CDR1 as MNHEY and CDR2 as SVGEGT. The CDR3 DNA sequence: TGTGCCAGCAGTTACGACAGGATCACAGATACGCAGTATTTT. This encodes CASSYDRITDTQYF.

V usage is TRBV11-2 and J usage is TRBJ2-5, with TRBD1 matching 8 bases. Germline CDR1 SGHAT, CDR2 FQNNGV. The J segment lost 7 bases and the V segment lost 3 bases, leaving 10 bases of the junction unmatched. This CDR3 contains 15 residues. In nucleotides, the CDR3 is TGTGCCAGCAGCTTGGGGACCGGGACAGGCGCGACCCAGTACTTC. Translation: CASSLGTGTGATQYF.

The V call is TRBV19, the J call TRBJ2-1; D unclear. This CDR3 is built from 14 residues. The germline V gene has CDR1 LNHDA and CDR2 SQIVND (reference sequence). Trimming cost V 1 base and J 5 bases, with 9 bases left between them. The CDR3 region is CASSIATFNNEQFF. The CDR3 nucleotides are TGTGCCAGTAGTATAGCTACATTCAACAATGAGCAGTTCTTC.

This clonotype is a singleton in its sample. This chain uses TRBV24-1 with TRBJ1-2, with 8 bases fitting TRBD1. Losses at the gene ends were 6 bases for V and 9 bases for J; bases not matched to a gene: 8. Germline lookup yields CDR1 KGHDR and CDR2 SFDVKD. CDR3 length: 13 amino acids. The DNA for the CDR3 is TGTGCCACCAGTCCCCGGACAGGGTTGAGCTACACCTTC. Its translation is CATSPRTGLSYTF.

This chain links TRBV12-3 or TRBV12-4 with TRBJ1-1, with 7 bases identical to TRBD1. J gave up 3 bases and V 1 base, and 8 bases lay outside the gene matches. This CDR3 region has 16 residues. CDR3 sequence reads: CASSLVVARGDTEAFF. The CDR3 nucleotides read TGTGCCAGCAGTTTAGTCGTTGCCAGGGGGGACACTGAAGCTTTCTTT.